This TCR beta chain was sequenced during a study of identical twins. Study-wide findings and caveats: Fewer insertions marked abundant cord blood beta clonotypes; young adult naive trended weakly, memory not at all.

TCRdb fed the 5' RACE reads into MiXCR, producing one record per CDR3 protein. The repertoire includes 450,000 or so distinct CDR3 sequences, more than 20% of them detected once, and approximately 2.9% sits in the top ten. Healthy Caucasians were all of the donors. This clonotype has a handful of counts. As yet, its antigen is unknown. These same records also appear under a second study, on T cells expressing NK-cell markers. Per that paper: In more than five donors, dominant CD3+CD56+NKG2C+ clonotypes ranked among the top 10 CD8+ clonotypes.

Sequenced input: CD4+ T cells sorted from blood. This sequence was found in a woman younger than 30 in good health.

Written as DNA, the CDR3 is TGCAGCGTTCAGCTTGGACAGGGGGCGGTCGGCTACACCTTC. Its translation is CSVQLGQGAVGYTF. The V gene is TRBV29-1, the J gene TRBJ1-2; TRBD1 matches 11 bases. V lost 5 bases and J lost 8; bases outside the gene matches: 10. This CDR3 region has 14 residues. CDR1 SQVTM and CDR2 ANQGSEA come from the germline V gene.